The subject of this entry is one T cell receptor (beta chain). This CDR3 region has 14 residues. V lost 4 bases to trimming and J lost 6 bases; unmatched junction nucleotides: 8. Per the germline V gene, CDR1 is SGDLS and CDR2 is YYNGEE. This sample was taken from a study of blood T cell repertoires in COVID-19. Study overall: In each case, the material was cDNA or gDNA derived from T cells, B-cell-depleted T cells, or PBMCs.

Some clones are missing from TCRdb's copy, which holds only in-frame ones; the method was immunoSEQ multiplex PCR. The sample has roughly 200,000 clones; approximately 79% are singletons. This sequence was found in a middle-aged man who had recovered from COVID-19. Material: peripheral blood. J is TRBJ2-3 and V is TRBV9, with TRBD1 identical over 7 bases. This CDR3 is CASSPTGLSDTQYF. The CDR3 DNA follows: TGTGCCAGCAGCCCGACAGGGTTAAGCGATACGCAGTATTTT.